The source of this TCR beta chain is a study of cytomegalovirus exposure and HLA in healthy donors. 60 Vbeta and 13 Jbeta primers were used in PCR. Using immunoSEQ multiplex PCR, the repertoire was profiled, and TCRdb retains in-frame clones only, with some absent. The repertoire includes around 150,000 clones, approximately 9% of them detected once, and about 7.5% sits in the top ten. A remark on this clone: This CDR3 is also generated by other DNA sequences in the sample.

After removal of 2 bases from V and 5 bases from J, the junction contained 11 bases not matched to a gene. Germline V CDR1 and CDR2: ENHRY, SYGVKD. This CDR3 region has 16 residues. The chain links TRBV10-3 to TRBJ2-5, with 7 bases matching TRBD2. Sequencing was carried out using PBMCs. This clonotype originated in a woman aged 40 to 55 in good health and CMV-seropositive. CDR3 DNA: TGTGCCATCAGTGAGCTCAGCGGGGCAATGGAGGAGACCCAGTACTTC. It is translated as CAISELSGAMEETQYF.